The rows below give T cell receptor beta chains drawn from one sample of a study of T cell repertoires in cytomegalovirus infection. MiXCR, applied by TCRdb to the reads, yields one record per CDR3 protein. This sample has 120,000 to 150,000 distinct CDR3 sequences, with about 6% found just once. The specimen was PBMCs. The receptors come from a human donor in good health (CMV status not recorded). Some clones in this sample may be carry-over from other donors' samples. Each CDR3 is given with its conserved first and last residue. A D gene is named only where the DNA matches it firmly. Where a row states a size, it is once, few, many or the class of an expanded clone; other rows omit it.

CDR3aa,CDR3nt,v_gene,abundance,d_gene,j_gene
CASSSLSSTDTQYF,TGTGCCAGCAGCTCCTTATCCAGCACAGATACGCAGTATTTT,TRBV7-2,many,NA,TRBJ2-3
CASSVQGSSYNEQFF,TGTGCCAGCAGTGTTCAGGGGTCGTCCTACAATGAGCAGTTCTTC,TRBV6-4,many,NA,TRBJ2-1
CASSQDNRDNAYEQYF,TGTGCCAGCAGCCAAGACAACCGGGACAACGCCTACGAGCAGTACTTC,TRBV7-9,many,NA,TRBJ2-7
CASSEAIRLADQETQYF,TGTGCCAGCAGTGAAGCGATTCGACTAGCGGACCAAGAGACCCAGTACTTC,TRBV6-1,many,TRBD2,TRBJ2-5
CASSLAAGRRDTDTQYF,TGTGCCAGCAGCTTAGCGGCTGGGCGCAGGGATACAGATACGCAGTATTTT,TRBV7-8,NA,NA,TRBJ2-3
CASSLNRDKPQHF,TGTGCCAGCAGCTTAAACAGGGACAAGCCCCAGCATTTT,TRBV7-2,many,NA,TRBJ1-5
CASKGALSSYNEQFF,TGTGCCAGTAAAGGGGCCTTAAGCTCCTACAATGAGCAGTTCTTC,TRBV19,few,NA,TRBJ2-1
CASSMVATANTGELFF,TGTGCCAGTAGTATGGTAGCGACAGCGAACACCGGGGAGCTGTTTTTT,TRBV19,many,NA,TRBJ2-2
CASSLISANTEAFF,TGTGCCAGCAGCTTAATTTCAGCTAACACTGAAGCTTTCTTT,TRBV7-9,NA,NA,TRBJ1-1
CASSQVDTQYF,TGTGCCAGCAGCCAAGTGGATACGCAGTATTTT,TRBV14,few,NA,TRBJ2-3
CASSHPYRRGYNEQFF,TGTGCCAGCAGCCACCCCTATAGACGGGGCTACAATGAGCAGTTCTTC,TRBV14,few,NA,TRBJ2-1
CASSPPRESNSPLHF,TGTGCCAGCAGCCCGCCGAGGGAGAGCAATTCACCCCTCCACTTT,TRBV7-2,many,NA,TRBJ1-6
CATSEGGGSTVNTEAFF,TGTGCCACCAGTGAGGGGGGGGGGTCTACTGTGAACACTGAAGCTTTCTTT,TRBV24-1,few,NA,TRBJ1-1
CSVDISGQTGYNEQFF,TGCAGCGTTGATATTAGTGGACAGACCGGCTACAATGAGCAGTTCTTC,TRBV29-1,few,NA,TRBJ2-1
CSVVVGPLTYGYTF,TGCAGCGTTGTAGTAGGGCCCCTCACCTATGGCTACACCTTC,TRBV29-1,NA,NA,TRBJ1-2
CASSSGGTSNSPLHF,TGTGCCAGCAGCTCCGGCGGGACCTCTAATTCACCCCTCCACTTT,TRBV7-3,many,NA,TRBJ1-6
CSATSLAGGTQYF,TGCAGTGCTACTAGCCTAGCGGGAGGGACCCAGTACTTC,TRBV20-1,many,TRBD2,TRBJ2-5
CASSFGPLFTQGRAVSNEKLFF,TGTGCCAGCAGTTTCGGCCCCCTCTTTACGCAGGGTCGGGCTGTTTCTAATGAAAAACTGTTTTTT,TRBV28,NA,NA,TRBJ1-4
CASSYGGLGAYEQYF,TGTGCCAGCAGTTACGGGGGACTAGGGGCCTACGAGCAGTACTTC,TRBV6-5,few,TRBD2,TRBJ2-7
CASSLQGSTDTQYF,TGTGCCAGCAGCTTACAGGGAAGCACAGATACGCAGTATTTT,TRBV7-9,many,NA,TRBJ2-3
CASSHPYRDGEAKNIQYF,TGTGCCAGCAGCCACCCATACCGGGACGGCGAAGCCAAAAACATTCAGTACTTC,TRBV12-3/TRBV12-4,many,NA,TRBJ2-4
CASSYSGGVSTYEQYF,TGTGCCAGCAGTTATAGCGGGGGGGTATCGACCTACGAGCAGTACTTC,TRBV6-2/TRBV6-3,few,TRBD2,TRBJ2-7
CASSFGRQGGAEAFF,TGTGCCAGCAGTTTTGGCCGACAGGGTGGGGCTGAAGCTTTCTTT,TRBV28,many,TRBD1,TRBJ1-1
CASSQDMWDTEAFF,TGTGCCAGCAGCCAAGATATGTGGGACACTGAAGCTTTCTTT,TRBV3-1,NA,NA,TRBJ1-1
CASNRQGVTDTQYF,TGTGCCAGCAACCGACAGGGGGTCACAGATACGCAGTATTTT,TRBV11-1,many,TRBD1,TRBJ2-3
CSASTEQGAGNTIYF,TGCAGTGCTAGTACCGAACAGGGGGCTGGAAACACCATATATTTT,TRBV20-1,many,TRBD1,TRBJ1-3
CASSSGANVLTF,TGTGCCAGCAGCTCTGGGGCCAACGTCCTGACTTTC,TRBV7-3,many,NA,TRBJ2-6
CSAGGGDTQYF,TGCAGTGCTGGGGGGGGCGATACGCAGTATTTT,TRBV20-1,few,NA,TRBJ2-3
CASSTGDTQYF,TGTGCCAGTAGTACGGGAGATACGCAGTATTTT,TRBV19,many,NA,TRBJ2-3
CASSLVQSNSPLHF,TGTGCCAGCAGCTTAGTACAGAGTAATTCACCCCTCCACTTT,TRBV7-9,many,NA,TRBJ1-6
CASSLGWGSVNEQFF,TGTGCCAGCAGCTTAGGGTGGGGGTCCGTGAATGAGCAGTTCTTC,TRBV7-2,NA,NA,TRBJ2-1
CASSRLASYNEQFF,TGTGCCAGCAGCCGACTAGCGTCCTACAATGAGCAGTTCTTC,TRBV7-2,many,TRBD2,TRBJ2-1
CASSENRGLNSPLHF,TGTGCCAGCAGTGAAAACAGGGGCCTAAATTCACCCCTCCACTTT,TRBV6-1,NA,TRBD1,TRBJ1-6
CASTASGGSWEETQYF,TGTGCCAGCACCGCTAGCGGGGGGAGTTGGGAAGAGACCCAGTACTTC,TRBV7-2,many,TRBD2,TRBJ2-5
CASSLARQGAKTGAQFF,TGTGCCAGCAGCTTAGCGAGGCAGGGGGCGAAAACGGGGGCCCAGTTCTTC,TRBV7-8,many,TRBD1,TRBJ2-1
CASSLALGVYEQYF,TGCGCCAGCAGCTTGGCCCTGGGTGTCTACGAGCAGTACTTC,TRBV5-1,many,NA,TRBJ2-7
CASSLNGNTEAFF,TGTGCCAGCAGTCTAAACGGGAACACTGAAGCTTTCTTT,TRBV12-3/TRBV12-4,many,NA,TRBJ1-1
CASSLSGAYEQYF,TGTGCCAGCAGCTTATCGGGGGCCTACGAGCAGTACTTC,TRBV7-9,NA,NA,TRBJ2-7
CASSIRATNEKLFF,TGTGCCAGCTCGATCAGAGCAACTAATGAAAAACTGTTTTTT,TRBV2,NA,NA,TRBJ1-4
CASSMIRGSRQETQYF,TGTGCCAGTAGTATGATCCGCGGCAGCCGGCAAGAGACCCAGTACTTC,TRBV19,many,NA,TRBJ2-5
CASRGTPNTEAFF,TGTGCCAGCCGCGGAACCCCGAACACTGAAGCTTTCTTT,TRBV7-2,many,NA,TRBJ1-1
CASSFTGLAGGPDTQYF,TGTGCCAGCAGCTTCACGGGACTAGCGGGGGGGCCAGATACGCAGTATTTT,TRBV11-2,few,TRBD2,TRBJ2-3
CSASPSGYLTPQHF,TGCAGTGCTAGTCCTTCCGGCTACTTAACGCCCCAGCATTTT,TRBV20-1,many,NA,TRBJ1-5
CASSFSQNTEAFF,TGTGCCAGCAGCTTTTCACAGAACACTGAAGCTTTCTTT,TRBV5-4,few,NA,TRBJ1-1
CASSQGTGAGSGANVLTF,TGCGCCAGCAGCCAAGGCACGGGGGCGGGCTCTGGGGCCAACGTCCTGACTTTC,TRBV4-3,NA,NA,TRBJ2-6
CASSDTWAKNIQYF,TGTGCCAGCAGTGACACATGGGCCAAAAACATTCAGTACTTC,TRBV2,NA,NA,TRBJ2-4
CASSSGALPQGLFF,TGTGCCAGCAGCTCGGGCGCTCTACCCCAAGGGCTGTTTTTT,TRBV11-3,many,NA,TRBJ1-4
CSARGRRGAGNTIYF,TGCAGTGCTAGAGGTCGTCGGGGGGCTGGAAACACCATATATTTT,TRBV20-1,NA,NA,TRBJ1-3
CASSLQSVRGDYEQYF,TGTGCCAGCAGCCTCCAATCGGTCCGGGGGGACTACGAGCAGTACTTC,TRBV7-8,many,TRBD2,TRBJ2-7
CASSNTGLETQYF,TGTGCCAGCAGCAATACAGGGTTGGAGACCCAGTACTTC,TRBV11-1,NA,NA,TRBJ2-5
CASSPQRGFYGYTF,TGTGCCAGCAGCCCCCAGCGGGGCTTCTATGGCTACACCTTC,TRBV7-9,many,NA,TRBJ1-2
CASSLASRKAGYTF,TGTGCCAGCAGCTTAGCATCTCGGAAGGCTGGCTACACCTTC,TRBV7-2,many,NA,TRBJ1-2
CASSLRSSTGNTIYF,TGTGCCAGCAGTTTAAGGAGCTCCACTGGAAACACCATATATTTT,TRBV6-2/TRBV6-3,many,NA,TRBJ1-3
CASSQASGGAVKTQYF,TGTGCCAGCAGCCAAGCTAGCGGGGGGGCCGTGAAGACCCAGTACTTC,TRBV7-2,many,TRBD2,TRBJ2-5